A single sample gave rise to the 10 T cell receptor beta chains below, sequenced in a study of T cells in Graves' hyperthyroidism and ophthalmopathy. TCR beta CDR3 sequences were amplified from RNA transcripts. First-round RT-PCR of the TCR CDR3 relied on the HTBI primer set. TCRdb recomputed calls from the multiplex PCR reads with MiXCR, one row per CDR3 protein. The sample has approximately 710,000 distinct CDR3 sequences, 17% seen once. Sequencing used blood. The source is a man over 45 with Graves' hyperthyroidism.

This clonotype was counted a few times. The chain recombines TRBV6-1 with TRBJ1-1; D is ambiguous. The V gene's germline CDR1 is MNHNS and CDR2 SASEGT. The CDR3 length is 14 residues. The V gene lost 2 bases and the J gene lost 4 bases, with 11 bases spanning the gap. DNA for the CDR3: TGTGCCAGCAGTGAATCCCGGGGAGGCACTGAAGCTTTCTTT. Its protein is CASSESRGGTEAFF.

Comments on this clonotype: A junction end diverges from the germline sequence, so it may reflect a read error. This chain uses TRBV18 with TRBJ2-1; D is uncertain. The germline CDR1 and CDR2 sequences are KGHSH and LQKENI. The CDR3 is 13 residues long. CDR3 amino acids: CAGSPQFYNEQFF. The CDR3 DNA reads as TGTGCCGGCTCACCACAGTTCTACAATGAGCAGTTCTTC.

J is TRBJ2-7 and V is TRBV6-1, with no clear D. Germline V lookup: CDR1 MNHNS, CDR2 SASEGT. The V end was cut by 5 bases, the J end by 4 bases, with 9 bases between. The CDR3 loop spans 12 amino acids. The CDR3, as DNA: TGTGCCAGCAGTATACGGCGGTACGAGCAGTACTTC. Translated, it gives CASSIRRYEQYF.

This clonotype appeared a few times. The chain uses TRBV18 and TRBJ1-1, with D maybe TRBD1 (5 bases). V lost 3 bases and J lost 0, with 11 bases in between. The CDR3 spans 15 residues. The germline CDR1 and CDR2 sequences are KGHSH and LQKENI. As DNA, the CDR3 is TGTGCCAGCTCACCTAACCGACAGATGAACACTGAAGCTTTCTTT. Amino acids: CASSPNRQMNTEAFF.

The chain couples TRBV11-2 to TRBJ2-3; D is possibly TRBD1 (6 bases). The germline V and J ends were trimmed by 5 bases and 1 base, with 16 bases remaining between them. This CDR3 has 16 residues. The germline gives CDR1 SGHAT, CDR2 FQNNGV. This chain's CDR3 is CASSPGASGGTDTQYF. The CDR3 nucleotides read TGTGCCAGCAGCCCAGGGGCCAGCGGAGGCACAGATACGCAGTATTTT.

The chain employs TRBV24-1 and TRBJ2-1; 10 nucleotides agree with TRBD1. With V trimmed by 3 bases and J by 7 bases, 8 bases remained unmatched. There are 16 residues in the CDR3. The germline CDR1 and CDR2 sequences are KGHDR and SFDVKD. The CDR3 sequence is CATSDGPGQGRNEQFF. The DNA for the CDR3 is TGTGCCACCAGTGATGGCCCGGGACAGGGGCGAAATGAGCAGTTCTTC.

This clonotype was detected ten times or more. This chain connects TRBV6-1 to TRBJ2-1; TRBD2 matches 10 bases. The CDR3 is 14 residues long. Unmatched junction bases numbered 6, after V lost 11 bases and J lost 2 bases. CDR1 MNHNS and CDR2 SASEGT come from the germline V gene. CDR3 nucleotide sequence: TGTGCCCTTACGGGGACTAGCGCCTACAATGAGCAGTTCTTC. Its translation: CALTGTSAYNEQFF.

The rearrangement joins TRBV15 to TRBJ2-1, with no clear D. The V end was cut by 0 bases, the J end by 2 bases, with 8 bases between. CDR1 is LNHNV and CDR2 is YYDKDF in the germline V gene (reference sequence). The CDR3 sequence is 15 residues long. For the CDR3, the DNA is TGTGCCACCAGCAGAGATCGGCCTACCTACAATGAGCAGTTCTTC. Its translation is CATSRDRPTYNEQFF.

This clonotype was detected many times. This chain joins TRBV2 and TRBJ2-3, with D unclear. CDR1 and CDR2 (germline): SNHLY, FYNNEI. The CDR3 sequence is 13 residues long. V lost 3 bases to trimming and J lost 2 bases, with 6 bases between them. The CDR3 protein is CASSDYITDTQYF. The CDR3 bases are TGTGCCAGCAGTGATTATATCACAGATACGCAGTATTTT.

The chain has TRBV11-2 and TRBJ1-1, with D perhaps TRBD1 (6 bases). From germline, CDR1 is SGHAT and CDR2 FQNNGV. Trimming removed 2 bases at V and 1 base at J, with 14 bases between. The CDR3 runs 16 residues. The CDR3 protein is CASSLNRETGNTEAFF. The CDR3 DNA reads as TGTGCCAGCAGCTTAAATCGAGAGACAGGGAACACTGAAGCTTTCTTT.